The 20 T cell receptor beta chains below come from one sample, sequenced in a study of T-cell reconstitution after alpha-beta-depleted transplantation in children. Preparation of the TCRbeta library used unique molecular identifiers. In TCRdb, the PCR reads were re-called with MiXCR into one record per CDR3 protein. The repertoire holds fewer than 400,000 distinct CDR3 sequences, about a fifth seen once, with 3% to 4% in the top ten. The sequencing used PBMCs from the stem cell graft donor, collected from the stem cell graft. Receptors originate from a human donor who donated a stem cell graft to a child with acute myeloid leukemia.

This clonotype was detected a few times. This chain connects TRBV12-3 or TRBV12-4 to TRBJ2-2; 7 bases match TRBD1. Losses at the gene ends were 4 bases for V and 6 bases for J; bases not matched to a gene: 2. The CDR3 has 13 residues. CDR3 region: CASSSTGPGELFF. As DNA, the CDR3 is TGTGCCAGCAGTTCGACAGGGCCCGGGGAGCTGTTTTTT.

The V call is TRBV5-1, the J call TRBJ2-7, with 12 bases that match TRBD2. With V trimmed by 0 bases and J by 2 bases, 6 bases remained unmatched. The germline CDR1 and CDR2 sequences are SGHRS and YFSETQ. CDR3 length: 17 residues. The CDR3 loop reads CASSLALAGGSTYEQYF. For the CDR3, the DNA is TGCGCCAGCAGCTTGGCCCTAGCGGGAGGGAGTACCTACGAGCAGTACTTC. Combining the CDR3 with reference TRBV5-1 and TRBJ2-7 gives the whole variable domain KAGVTQTPRYLIKTRGQQVTLSCSPISGHRSVSWYQQTPGQGLQFLFEYFSETQRNKGNFPGRFSGRQFSNSRSEMNVSTLELGDSALYLCASSLALAGGSTYEQYFGPGTRLTVT.

The chain recombines TRBV5-1 with TRBJ2-3, with no clear D. This CDR3 is 13 amino acids long. Trimming shortened V by 6 bases and J by 2 bases, and 10 bases separated the two germline ends. Germline CDR1 SGHRS, CDR2 YFSETQ. The CDR3 nucleotides are TGCGCCAGCAATTCGGTGAACACAGATACGCAGTATTTT. It codes for CASNSVNTDTQYF.

The gene calls are TRBV23-1 and TRBJ2-7; D is perhaps TRBD2 (5 bases). TRBV23-1 is given ORF status, its function remaining uncertain. V lost 6 bases to trimming and J lost 5 bases, with 17 bases between them. The CDR3 runs to 14 residues. This chain's CDR3 is CASRSTDSAHEQYF. The CDR3 DNA is TGCGCCAGCAGATCGACGGACTCGGCCCACGAGCAGTACTTC.

This clonotype has a count of ten or more. This CDR3 is CSPLTGNREAFF. In DNA, the CDR3 is TGCAGTCCCTTGACAGGGAACCGTGAAGCTTTCTTT. The chain has TRBV20-1 and TRBJ1-1; 7 bases fit TRBD1. The CDR3 is made up of 12 amino acids. Trimming removed 8 bases from V and 7 bases from J; junction bases left unmatched: 10. The germline V gene encodes CDR1 DFQATT and CDR2 SNEGSKA (reference sequence).

This chain joins TRBV12-3 or TRBV12-4 and TRBJ1-5; D uncertain. V lost 3 bases, J lost 6 bases, and 9 bases lay in between. This CDR3 is built from 13 residues. The CDR3 region has the DNA TGTGCCAGCAGTTTGGGGAGGCGTCAGCCCCAGCATTTT. Translating it yields CASSLGRRQPQHF.

V usage is TRBV20-1 and J usage is TRBJ2-7; 7 bases agree with TRBD1. The CDR3 consists of 12 residues. Unmatched junction bases numbered 3, after V lost 7 bases and J lost 0 bases. Germline CDR1 is DFQATT and CDR2 is SNEGSKA (reference sequence). CDR3 protein: CSGWTGSYEQYF. As DNA, the CDR3 is TGCAGTGGATGGACAGGCTCCTACGAGCAGTACTTC.

In its sample, this clonotype was seen a few times. This chain links TRBV5-1 with TRBJ2-3, with 8 bases identical to TRBD2. Germline values: CDR1 SGHRS, CDR2 YFSETQ. With 5 bases clipped from V and 1 base from J, the junction kept 9 bases outside the gene matches. The CDR3 covers 16 residues. The DNA for the CDR3 is TGCGCCAGCAGTCGTACCGGGACTAGAGGCACAGATACGCAGTATTTT. It encodes CASSRTGTRGTDTQYF.

This clonotype has a handful of counts. The V gene is TRBV12-3 or TRBV12-4, the J gene TRBJ2-1; a weak D match, TRBD2 (5 bases). CDR3 length equals 15 residues. V lost 7 bases and J lost 3, with 16 bases in between. CDR3 bases: TGTGCCAGCACCGTGACTACCACAGTCTACAATGAGCAGTTCTTC. Amino acid sequence: CASTVTTTVYNEQFF.

The chain joins TRBV29-1 to TRBJ2-5; no clear D gene. Germline V gives CDR1 SQVTM, CDR2 ANQGSEA. CDR3 length equals 11 residues. The V end lost 8 bases, the J end lost 2 bases, and 9 bases lay between the germline ends. CDR3 nucleotides: TGCAGCCCACAGATACAAGAGACCCAGTACTTC. It is translated as CSPQIQETQYF.

This chain joins TRBV7-9 and TRBJ2-1; no clear D. The germline CDR1 and CDR2 sequences are SEHNR and FQNEAQ (reference sequence). The CDR3 runs 15 residues. V lost 1 base and J 8 bases, leaving 15 bases between the germline ends. For the CDR3, the DNA is TGTGCCAGCAGCTTAGAAGGTCCCTCTAGGGATGAGCAGTTCTTC. This sequence encodes CASSLEGPSRDEQFF.

The rearrangement uses TRBV13 and TRBJ2-5; 7 bases fit TRBD1. The CDR3 has 16 amino acids. Germline CDR1 reads PRHDT; CDR2 reads FYEKMQ (reference sequence). J gave up 2 bases and V 8 bases, and 14 bases lay outside the gene matches. The CDR3 region is CASGKGAWDGQETQYF. In DNA form, the CDR3 reads TGTGCCAGCGGGAAGGGGGCCTGGGACGGGCAAGAGACCCAGTACTTC.

There are a few counts of this clonotype. The V and J genes are TRBV12-3 or TRBV12-4 and TRBJ2-1; 9 bases are shared with TRBD2. The trim removed 5 bases at V and 7 bases at J, leaving 3 bases unmatched. The CDR3 is made up of 13 amino acids. CDR3 bases: TGTGCCAGCAGTCAGACTAGCGGTAATGAGCAGTTCTTC. This sequence encodes CASSQTSGNEQFF.

This clonotype came up a few times. The gene calls are TRBV20-1 and TRBJ2-3, with TRBD1 identical over 9 bases. V dropped 6 bases and J dropped 1; count of bases not matched to a gene: 11. Germline values: CDR1 DFQATT, CDR2 SNEGSKA (reference sequence). The length of the CDR3 is 16 residues. Here the CDR3 DNA reads TGCAGTGCGGCACCCGGGACAGGGACAGGCACAGATACGCAGTATTTT. As protein: CSAAPGTGTGTDTQYF.

This clonotype was picked up many times. V is TRBV20-1 and J is TRBJ2-5; the match to TRBD1 covers 8 bases. Trimming at V came to 3 bases and at J to 3 bases, leaving 3 bases not matched to a gene. CDR1 and CDR2 from the germline V gene are DFQATT and SNEGSKA (reference sequence). The CDR3 sequence is 13 residues long. CDR3 protein: CSASRTGKETQYF. The CDR3 DNA reads TGCAGTGCTAGTAGGACAGGGAAAGAGACCCAGTACTTC.

This clonotype was seen repeatedly, ten times or more. The chain has TRBV6-1 and TRBJ2-1; no reliable D call. Germline CDR1 is MNHNS and CDR2 is SASEGT. The CDR3 is made up of 14 amino acids. V lost 1 base and J lost 2, with 6 bases in between. The CDR3 DNA is TGTGCCAGCAGTGAAGAAGCAGCCTACAATGAGCAGTTCTTC. Its translation is CASSEEAAYNEQFF.

This clonotype was detected ten times or more. This sequence joins TRBV28 and TRBJ2-1; D is possibly TRBD1 or TRBD2 (5 bases each). The germline V gene encodes CDR1 MDHEN and CDR2 SYDVKM. Trimming cost V 7 bases and J 0 bases, with 19 bases left between them. This CDR3 region has 17 residues. In DNA, the CDR3 is TGTGCCAGCACCGCCTCCGGGACCGAAAGCTCCTACAATGAGCAGTTCTTC. Translating it yields CASTASGTESSYNEQFF.

This clonotype was counted between two and nine times. This chain connects TRBV12-3 or TRBV12-4 to TRBJ1-1; D call uncertain. V was pared by 3 bases and J by 3 bases, with 11 bases between. The length of the CDR3 is 14 residues. In nucleotides, the CDR3 is TGTGCCAGCAGTTTGGAAGGTGTGGACACTGAAGCTTTCTTT. Amino acid sequence: CASSLEGVDTEAFF.

This clonotype was seen many times. The chain recombines TRBV9 with TRBJ2-1; a possible D gene is TRBD2 (5 bases). The germline V and J ends were trimmed by 0 bases and 7 bases, with 11 bases remaining between them. There are 14 residues in the CDR3. Germline loops: CDR1 SGDLS, CDR2 YYNGEE. The CDR3 nucleotides are TGTGCCAGCAGCGTAGCAGGACTTACGAATGAGCAGTTCTTC. Its translation is CASSVAGLTNEQFF.

This clonotype occurred many times. The rearrangement uses TRBV29-1 and TRBJ2-5; weak D call: TRBD2 (5 bases). With 6 bases removed from V and 1 base from J, the gap between germline ends came to 15 bases. CDR3 length: 14 residues. The V gene's germline CDR1 is SQVTM and CDR2 ANQGSEA. In nucleotides, the CDR3 is TGCAGCGTGGGCCGAGGGAACCCCCAAGAGACCCAGTACTTC. Protein sequence: CSVGRGNPQETQYF.